This T cell receptor (beta chain) came from a study of early T cells in non-severe SARS-CoV-2 infection. Many counts were recorded for this clonotype. No antigen is known for it. Unique molecular identifiers were affixed to single, distinct cDNA molecules. MiXCR, applied by TCRdb to the 5' RACE reads, yields one record per CDR3 protein. There are around 33,000 distinct CDR3 sequences in the sample; around 4.6% occur only once, and about 7.9% lies in the top ten. Study-wide findings and caveats: Matching with VDJdb favored anti-spike CD8 responses (missing private and CD4 specificities).

The CDR3 has 17 amino acids. CDR1 SEHNR and CDR2 FQNEAQ come from the germline V gene (reference sequence). V lost 4 bases, J lost 4 bases, and 10 bases stayed unmatched. This TCR came from an adult who was a healthcare worker with PCR-confirmed SARS-CoV-2 infection or an uninfected control (not recorded which). Sequenced input: whole blood. The rearrangement joins TRBV7-9 to TRBJ2-1, with TRBD2 matching over 10 bases. CDR3 bases: TGTGCCAGCAGCTACCCCCGTCTAGCGGGAGATTACAATGAGCAGTTCTTC. It is translated as CASSYPRLAGDYNEQFF.